A single TCR beta chain is shown here with its context. What this receptor recognizes is not known. Base qualities are not recorded, but no much larger clone differs from it by a single base. The immunoSEQ Assay, a bias-controlled multiplex PCR, was used to amplify TCRbeta CDR3 regions from genomic DNA. From the authors' description of their analysis: The number of nucleated cells in each sample was estimated by amplification of reference gene primers within the assay. To quantify the absolute abundance of each unique TCRbeta CDR3 rearrangement, sequence reads were collapsed and filtered. For each sample, productive Simpson clonality was calculated as the square root of Simpson's diversity index across productive rearrangements. As stored in TCRdb, this immuneACCESS dataset retains in-frame rearrangements with V and J assigned. A fraction of the clones does not appear; measured against another copy, unresolved V genes explain less than half of the discrepancy, and the remainder lacks a known reason. The V and J calls and clone size come from that table; D and trimming were worked out from the DNA. This sample lists roughly 200,000 clones; about nine tenths were detected once. The biggest ten clones account for approximately 6.1% of the sample.

These data come from a study of blood T cell repertoires in COVID-19 (dated by TCRdb to between 2020 and 2021). Study-level background: Samples from collaborators originated in the United States, Italy and Spain and spanned both the acute and convalescent phases of COVID-19. The prospective study material was composed of cDNA or gDNA derived from T cells, B-cell-depleted T cells, or PBMCs. The dataset comprised deeply sampled blood TCRbeta repertoires from subjects exposed to, actively infected with, or recovered from COVID-19. A freely available public database, intended as a resource for researchers studying the immune response to SARS-CoV-2, is where the repertoires were released. Samples came from the ongoing ImmuneRACE study (first 160 participants) plus 1,254 subjects from 6 global collaborators. Sample metadata almost always included a de-identified subject ID, COVID-19 status, age in years and sex. Where HLA class I and class II types were available, the types were taken from metadata supplied by the sample provider, not from assay-based typing.

Collaborating institutions collected whole blood in K2EDTA tubes following their own protocols. Collaborator samples were shipped for TCRbeta analysis as frozen whole blood, isolated PBMCs, or DNA extracted from either sample type. Including the terminal cysteine and phenylalanine, the CDR3 comprises 13 residues. CDR3 DNA only is kept here, 39 bases in frame from base 1. V is clipped by 4 bases and J by 3 bases, and the sequence between their germline boundaries is 10 bases long. Study-wide findings and limitations: The quantity of clinical and demographic metadata differed by source and by participant and was supplied without curation.

The TCR was taken from a man older than 75 with acute or convalescent COVID-19. This chain is built from TRBV12-3 or TRBV12-4 and TRBJ2-7; TRBD1 is a possible D gene, resting on 6 matching bases. The sample comprised peripheral blood. The CDR3 region reads CASSSQGYYEQYF. The DNA sequence is given as TGTGCCAGCAGTTCTCAGGGGTACTACGAGCAGTACTTC.